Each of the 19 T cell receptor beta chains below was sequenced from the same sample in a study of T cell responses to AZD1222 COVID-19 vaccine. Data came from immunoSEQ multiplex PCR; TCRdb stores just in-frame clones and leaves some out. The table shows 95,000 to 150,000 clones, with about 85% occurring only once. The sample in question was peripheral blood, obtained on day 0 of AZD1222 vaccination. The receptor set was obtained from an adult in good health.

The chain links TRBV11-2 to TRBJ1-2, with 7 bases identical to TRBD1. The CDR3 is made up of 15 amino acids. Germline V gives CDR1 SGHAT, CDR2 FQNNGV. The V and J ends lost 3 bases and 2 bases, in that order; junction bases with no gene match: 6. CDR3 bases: TGTGCCAGCAGCTTTGGACAGGCCTCCAACTATGGCTACACCTTC. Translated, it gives CASSFGQASNYGYTF.

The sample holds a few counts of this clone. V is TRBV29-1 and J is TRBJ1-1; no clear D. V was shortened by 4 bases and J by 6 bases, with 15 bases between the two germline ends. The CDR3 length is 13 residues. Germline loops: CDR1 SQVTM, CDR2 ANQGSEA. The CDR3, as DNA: TGCAGCGTTGGAGACTCAGGATACGCTGAAGCTTTCTTT. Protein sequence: CSVGDSGYAEAFF.

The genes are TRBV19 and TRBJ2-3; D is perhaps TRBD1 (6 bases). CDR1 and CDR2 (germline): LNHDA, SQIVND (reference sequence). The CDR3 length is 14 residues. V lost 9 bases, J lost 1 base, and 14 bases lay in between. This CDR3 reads CASDDQGRTDTQYF. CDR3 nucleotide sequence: TGTGCCAGCGACGACCAGGGGCGCACAGATACGCAGTATTTT.

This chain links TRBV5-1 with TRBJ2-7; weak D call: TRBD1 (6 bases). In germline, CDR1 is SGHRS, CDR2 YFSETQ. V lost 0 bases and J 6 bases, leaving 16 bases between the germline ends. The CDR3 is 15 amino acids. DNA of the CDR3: TGCGCCAGCAGCTTGGACTTTTGGGCAGGGGCCGAGCAGTACTTC. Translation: CASSLDFWAGAEQYF.

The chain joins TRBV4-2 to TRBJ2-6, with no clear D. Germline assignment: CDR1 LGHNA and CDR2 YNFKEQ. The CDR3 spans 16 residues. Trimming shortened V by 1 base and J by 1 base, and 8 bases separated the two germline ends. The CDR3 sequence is CASSQVGQSGANVLTF. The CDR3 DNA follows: TGTGCCAGCAGCCAAGTCGGGCAATCTGGGGCCAACGTCCTGACTTTC.

CDR3 DNA sequence: TGTGCCAGCAAGGGGGTGACGGGTTTCGCTGAAGCTTTCTTT. Protein product: CASKGVTGFAEAFF. The chain carries TRBV6-5 and TRBJ1-1; weak D call: TRBD1 (6 bases). V dropped 7 bases and J dropped 6 bases, with 18 bases sitting between them. CDR3 length equals 14 residues. Per the germline V gene, CDR1 is MNHEY and CDR2 is SVGAGI.

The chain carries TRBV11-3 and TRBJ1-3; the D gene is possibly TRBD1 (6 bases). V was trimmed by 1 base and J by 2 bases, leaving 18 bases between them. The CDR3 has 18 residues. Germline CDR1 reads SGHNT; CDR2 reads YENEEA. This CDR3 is CASSLVGLTGYPGNTIYF. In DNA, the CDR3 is TGTGCCAGCAGCTTAGTCGGCCTTACAGGGTATCCTGGAAACACCATATATTTT.

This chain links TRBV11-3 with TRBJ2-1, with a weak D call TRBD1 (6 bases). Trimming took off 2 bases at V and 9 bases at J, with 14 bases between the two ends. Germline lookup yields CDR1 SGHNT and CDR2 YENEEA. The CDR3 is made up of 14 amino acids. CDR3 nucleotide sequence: TGTGCCAGCAGCTTAAGTGGCAGGGGCGGTGAGCAGTTCTTC. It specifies CASSLSGRGGEQFF.

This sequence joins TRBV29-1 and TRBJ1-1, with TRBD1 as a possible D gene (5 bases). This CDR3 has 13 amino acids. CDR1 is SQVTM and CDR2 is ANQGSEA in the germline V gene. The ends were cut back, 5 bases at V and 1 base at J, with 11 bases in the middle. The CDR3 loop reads CSVKPGRNTEAFF. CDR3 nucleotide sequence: TGCAGCGTTAAGCCAGGGAGGAACACTGAAGCTTTCTTT.

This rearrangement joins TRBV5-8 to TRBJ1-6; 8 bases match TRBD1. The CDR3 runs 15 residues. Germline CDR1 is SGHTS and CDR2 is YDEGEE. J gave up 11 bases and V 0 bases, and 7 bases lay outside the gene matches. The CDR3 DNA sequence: TGTGCCAGCAGCTTGGTGGGACAGGCTAAGGCACCCCTCCACTTT. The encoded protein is CASSLVGQAKAPLHF. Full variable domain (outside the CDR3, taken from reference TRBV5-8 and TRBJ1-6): EAGVTQSPTHLIKTRGQQATLRCSPISGHTSVYWYQQALGLGLQFLLWYDEGEERNRGNFPPRFSGRQFPNYSSELNVNALELEDSALYLCASSLVGQAKAPLHFGNGTRLTVT.

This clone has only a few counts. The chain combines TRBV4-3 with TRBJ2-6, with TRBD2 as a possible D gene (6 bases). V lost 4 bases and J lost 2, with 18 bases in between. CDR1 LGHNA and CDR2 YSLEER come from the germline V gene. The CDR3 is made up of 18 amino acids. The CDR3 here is CASSPSPPGGTGANVLTF. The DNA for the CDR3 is TGCGCCAGCAGCCCCAGCCCCCCCGGGGGTACTGGGGCCAACGTCCTGACTTTC.

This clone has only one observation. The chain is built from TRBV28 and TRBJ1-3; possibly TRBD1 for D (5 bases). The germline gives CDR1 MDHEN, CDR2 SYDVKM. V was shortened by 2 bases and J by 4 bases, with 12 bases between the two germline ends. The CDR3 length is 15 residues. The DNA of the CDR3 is TGTGCCAGCAGTTTAGGGGGGTTAGGGGGAAACACCATATATTTT. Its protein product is CASSLGGLGGNTIYF. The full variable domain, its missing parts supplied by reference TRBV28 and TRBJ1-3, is DVKVTQSSRYLVKRTGEKVFLECVQDMDHENMFWYRQDPGLGLRLIYFSYDVKMKEKGDIPEGYSVSREKKERFSLILESASTNQTSMYLCASSLGGLGGNTIYFGEGSWLTVV.

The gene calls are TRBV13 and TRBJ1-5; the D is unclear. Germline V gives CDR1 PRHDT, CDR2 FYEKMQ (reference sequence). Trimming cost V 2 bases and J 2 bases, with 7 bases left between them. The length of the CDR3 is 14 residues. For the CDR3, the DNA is TGTGCCAGCAGCTTAAGTAGGGGCAATCAGCCCCAGCATTTT. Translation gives CASSLSRGNQPQHF.

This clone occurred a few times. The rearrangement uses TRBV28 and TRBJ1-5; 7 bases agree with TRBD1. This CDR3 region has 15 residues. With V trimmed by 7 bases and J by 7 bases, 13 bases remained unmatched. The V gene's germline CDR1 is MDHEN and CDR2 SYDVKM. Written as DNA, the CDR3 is TGTGCCAGCACCCCTCTAGACAGGGAGGAACAGCCCCAGCATTTT. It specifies CASTPLDREEQPQHF.

The CDR3 nucleotides are TGTGCCAGCAGTGAATATATGGGAGAGGGGAACACTGAAGCTTTCTTT. Translation: CASSEYMGEGNTEAFF. This chain uses TRBV25-1 with TRBJ1-1; D gene unclear. The V and J ends lost 0 bases and 1 base respectively, with 12 bases between them. The V gene's germline CDR1 is MGHDK and CDR2 SYGVNS. This CDR3 is 16 amino acids long. Together with reference TRBV25-1 and TRBJ1-1, the CDR3 gives the full variable domain: EADIYQTPRYLVIGTGKKITLECSQTMGHDKMYWYQQDPGMELHLIHYSYGVNSTEKGDLSSESTVSRIRTEHFPLTLESARPSHTSQYLCASSEYMGEGNTEAFFGQGTRLTVV.

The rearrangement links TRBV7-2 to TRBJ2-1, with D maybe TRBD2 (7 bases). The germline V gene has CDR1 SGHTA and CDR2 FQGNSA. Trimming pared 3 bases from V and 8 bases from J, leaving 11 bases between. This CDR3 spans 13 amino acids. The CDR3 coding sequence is TGTGCCAGCAGCTTGGGGGGGGGCGATGAGCAGTTCTTC. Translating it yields CASSLGGGDEQFF.

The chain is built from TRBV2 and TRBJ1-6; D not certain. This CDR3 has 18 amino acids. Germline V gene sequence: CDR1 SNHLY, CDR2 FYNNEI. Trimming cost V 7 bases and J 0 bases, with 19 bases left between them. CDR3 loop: CASIGPPATNSYNSPLHF. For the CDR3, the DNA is TGTGCCAGCATTGGCCCCCCGGCAACCAACTCCTATAATTCACCCCTCCACTTT.

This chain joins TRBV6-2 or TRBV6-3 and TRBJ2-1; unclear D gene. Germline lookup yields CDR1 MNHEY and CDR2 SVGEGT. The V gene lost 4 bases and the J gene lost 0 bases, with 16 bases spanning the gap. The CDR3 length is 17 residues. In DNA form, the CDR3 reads TGTGCCAGCAGTTTAGTAGAGCCCACCCTCTCCTACAATGAGCAGTTCTTC. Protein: CASSLVEPTLSYNEQFF.

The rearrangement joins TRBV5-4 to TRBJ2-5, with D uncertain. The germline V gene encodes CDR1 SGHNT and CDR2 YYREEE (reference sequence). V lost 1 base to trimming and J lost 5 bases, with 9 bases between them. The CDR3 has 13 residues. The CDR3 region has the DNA TGTGCCAGCAGCTTGTGGTCAGCGGAGACCCAGTACTTC. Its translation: CASSLWSAETQYF.